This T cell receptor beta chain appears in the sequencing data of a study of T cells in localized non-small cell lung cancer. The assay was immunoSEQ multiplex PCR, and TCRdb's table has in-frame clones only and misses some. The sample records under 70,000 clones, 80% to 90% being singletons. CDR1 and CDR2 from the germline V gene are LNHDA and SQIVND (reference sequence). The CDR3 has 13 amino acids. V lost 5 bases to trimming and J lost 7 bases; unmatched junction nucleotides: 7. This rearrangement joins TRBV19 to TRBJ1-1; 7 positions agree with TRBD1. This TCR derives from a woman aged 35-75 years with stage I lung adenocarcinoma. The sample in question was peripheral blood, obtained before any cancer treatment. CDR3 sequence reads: CASSLLQGHEAFF. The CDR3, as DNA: TGTGCCAGTAGTCTTTTACAGGGGCATGAAGCTTTCTTT.